Listed here are 4 T cell receptor beta chains from one sample, sequenced in a study of OX40 agonist ivuxolimab in advanced cancers. This table comes from immunoSEQ multiplex PCR, and its TCRdb copy is limited to in-frame clones, with some not included. The sample contains around 70,000 clones, around four fifths of which appear only once. Sample: CD4+ or CD8+ T cells sorted from blood, taken in a trial of the OX40 agonist ivuxolimab. These receptors all stem from an adult with an advanced solid tumor such as melanoma, head and neck, liver or kidney cancer.

DNA for the CDR3: TGTGCCAGCAGCGACGACGGGGGGATTCTTGGAAACACCATATATTTT. Translating it yields CASSDDGGILGNTIYF. The V gene is TRBV9, the J gene TRBJ1-3, with a possible D match to TRBD1 (5 bases). Germline V gene sequence: CDR1 SGDLS, CDR2 YYNGEE. Trimming removed 3 bases from V and 3 bases from J, with 16 bases in between. CDR3 length: 16 amino acids.

The rearrangement uses TRBV5-5 and TRBJ2-7; TRBD2 matches 13 bases. This CDR3 has 20 residues. Germline CDR1 is SGHKS and CDR2 is YYEKEE (reference sequence). V shed 4 bases and J 2 bases; nucleotides not matched to a gene: 18. The CDR3 is CASSPGLRTSGSFRPYEQYF. In DNA form, the CDR3 reads TGTGCCAGCAGCCCCGGCCTCAGGACTAGCGGGAGCTTTCGTCCCTACGAGCAGTACTTC.

This clone came up once. The V and J genes are TRBV7-3 and TRBJ1-2; 9 bases match TRBD1. The CDR3 covers 17 residues. The V and J ends lost 5 bases and 7 bases, in that order; junction bases with no gene match: 17. The germline gives CDR1 SGHTA, CDR2 FQGTGA. The CDR3 protein is CASSPRGLQGAKAGYTF. The CDR3 DNA reads as TGTGCCAGCAGCCCCCGGGGACTACAGGGGGCGAAGGCTGGCTACACCTTC.

J is TRBJ2-6 and V is TRBV29-1, with D perhaps matching TRBD1 (6 bases). Trimming took off 6 bases at V and 3 bases at J, with 12 bases between the two ends. Germline V gene data show CDR1 as SQVTM and CDR2 as ANQGSEA. CDR3 size: 14 residues. DNA for the CDR3: TGCAGCGTAGCAGGGGATAGTGGGGCCAACGTCCTGACTTTC. Its protein product is CSVAGDSGANVLTF.